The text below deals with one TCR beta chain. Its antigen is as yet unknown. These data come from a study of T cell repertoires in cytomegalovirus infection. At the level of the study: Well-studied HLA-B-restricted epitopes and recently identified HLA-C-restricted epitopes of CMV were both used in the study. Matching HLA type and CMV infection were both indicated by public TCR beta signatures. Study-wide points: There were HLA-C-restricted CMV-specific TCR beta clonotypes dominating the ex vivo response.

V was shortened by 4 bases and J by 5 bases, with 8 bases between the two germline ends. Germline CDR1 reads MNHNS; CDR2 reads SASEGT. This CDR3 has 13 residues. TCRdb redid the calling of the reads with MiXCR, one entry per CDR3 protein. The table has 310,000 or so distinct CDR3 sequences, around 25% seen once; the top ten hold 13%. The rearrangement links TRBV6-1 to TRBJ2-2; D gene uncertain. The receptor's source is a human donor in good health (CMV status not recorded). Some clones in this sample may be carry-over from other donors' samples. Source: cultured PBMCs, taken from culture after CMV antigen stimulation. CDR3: CASSVHRTGELFF. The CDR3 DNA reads TGTGCCAGCAGTGTCCATCGGACCGGGGAGCTGTTTTTT.